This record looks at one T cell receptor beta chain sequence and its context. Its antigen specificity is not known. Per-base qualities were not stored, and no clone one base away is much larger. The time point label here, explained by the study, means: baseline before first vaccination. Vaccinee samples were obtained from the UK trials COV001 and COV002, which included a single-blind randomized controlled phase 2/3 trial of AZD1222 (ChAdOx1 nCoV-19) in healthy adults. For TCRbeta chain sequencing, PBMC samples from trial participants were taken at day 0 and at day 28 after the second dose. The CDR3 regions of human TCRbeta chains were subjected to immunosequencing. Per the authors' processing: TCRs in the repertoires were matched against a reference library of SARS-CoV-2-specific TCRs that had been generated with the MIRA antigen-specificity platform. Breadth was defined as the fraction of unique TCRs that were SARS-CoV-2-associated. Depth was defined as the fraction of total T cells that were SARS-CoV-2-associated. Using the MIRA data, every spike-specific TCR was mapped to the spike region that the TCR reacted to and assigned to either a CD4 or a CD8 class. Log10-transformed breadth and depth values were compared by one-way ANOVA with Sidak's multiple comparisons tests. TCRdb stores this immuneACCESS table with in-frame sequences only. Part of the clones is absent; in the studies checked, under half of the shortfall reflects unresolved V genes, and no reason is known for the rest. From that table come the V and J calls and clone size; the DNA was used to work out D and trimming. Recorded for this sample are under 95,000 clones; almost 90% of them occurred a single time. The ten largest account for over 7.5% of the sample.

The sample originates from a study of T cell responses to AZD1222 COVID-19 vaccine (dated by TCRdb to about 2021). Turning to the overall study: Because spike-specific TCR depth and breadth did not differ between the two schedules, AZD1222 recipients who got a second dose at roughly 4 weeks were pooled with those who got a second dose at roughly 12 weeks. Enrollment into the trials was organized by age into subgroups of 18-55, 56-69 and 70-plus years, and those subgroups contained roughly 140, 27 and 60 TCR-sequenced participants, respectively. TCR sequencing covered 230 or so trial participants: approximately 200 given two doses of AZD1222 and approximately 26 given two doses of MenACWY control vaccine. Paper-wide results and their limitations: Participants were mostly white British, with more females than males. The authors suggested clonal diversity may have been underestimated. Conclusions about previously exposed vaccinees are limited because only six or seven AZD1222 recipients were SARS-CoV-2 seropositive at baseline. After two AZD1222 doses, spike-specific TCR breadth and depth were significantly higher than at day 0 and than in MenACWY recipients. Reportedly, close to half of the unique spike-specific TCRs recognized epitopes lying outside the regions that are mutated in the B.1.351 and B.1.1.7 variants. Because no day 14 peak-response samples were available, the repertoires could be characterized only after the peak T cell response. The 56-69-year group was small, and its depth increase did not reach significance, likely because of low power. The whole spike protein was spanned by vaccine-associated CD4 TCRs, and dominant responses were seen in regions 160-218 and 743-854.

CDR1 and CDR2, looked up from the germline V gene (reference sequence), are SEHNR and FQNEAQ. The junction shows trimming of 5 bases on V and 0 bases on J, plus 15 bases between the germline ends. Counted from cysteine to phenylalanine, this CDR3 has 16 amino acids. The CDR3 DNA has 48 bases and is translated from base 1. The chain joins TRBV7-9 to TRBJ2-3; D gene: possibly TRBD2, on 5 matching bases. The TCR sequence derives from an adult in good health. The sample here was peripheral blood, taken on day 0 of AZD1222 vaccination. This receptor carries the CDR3 CASSQSRGTSTDTQYF. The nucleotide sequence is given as TGTGCCAGCAGCCAATCCCGGGGAACTAGCACAGATACGCAGTATTTT.